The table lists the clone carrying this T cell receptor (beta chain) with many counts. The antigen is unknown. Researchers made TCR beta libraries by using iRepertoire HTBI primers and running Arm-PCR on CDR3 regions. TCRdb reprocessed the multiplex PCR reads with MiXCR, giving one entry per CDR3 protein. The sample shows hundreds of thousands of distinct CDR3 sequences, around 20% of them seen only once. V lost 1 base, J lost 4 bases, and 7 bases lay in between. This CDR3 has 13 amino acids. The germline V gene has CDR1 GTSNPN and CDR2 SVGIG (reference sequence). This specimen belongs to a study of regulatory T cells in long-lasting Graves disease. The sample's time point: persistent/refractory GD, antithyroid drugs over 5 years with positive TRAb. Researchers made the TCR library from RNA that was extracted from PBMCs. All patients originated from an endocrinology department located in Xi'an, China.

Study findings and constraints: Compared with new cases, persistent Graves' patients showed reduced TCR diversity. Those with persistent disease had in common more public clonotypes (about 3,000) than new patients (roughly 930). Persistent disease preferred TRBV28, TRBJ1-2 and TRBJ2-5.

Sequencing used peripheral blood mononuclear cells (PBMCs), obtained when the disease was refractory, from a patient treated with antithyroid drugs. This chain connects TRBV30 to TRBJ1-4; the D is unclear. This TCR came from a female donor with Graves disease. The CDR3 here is CAWSAGDNEKLFF. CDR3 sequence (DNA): TGTGCCTGGAGTGCTGGGGATAATGAAAAACTGTTTTTT.